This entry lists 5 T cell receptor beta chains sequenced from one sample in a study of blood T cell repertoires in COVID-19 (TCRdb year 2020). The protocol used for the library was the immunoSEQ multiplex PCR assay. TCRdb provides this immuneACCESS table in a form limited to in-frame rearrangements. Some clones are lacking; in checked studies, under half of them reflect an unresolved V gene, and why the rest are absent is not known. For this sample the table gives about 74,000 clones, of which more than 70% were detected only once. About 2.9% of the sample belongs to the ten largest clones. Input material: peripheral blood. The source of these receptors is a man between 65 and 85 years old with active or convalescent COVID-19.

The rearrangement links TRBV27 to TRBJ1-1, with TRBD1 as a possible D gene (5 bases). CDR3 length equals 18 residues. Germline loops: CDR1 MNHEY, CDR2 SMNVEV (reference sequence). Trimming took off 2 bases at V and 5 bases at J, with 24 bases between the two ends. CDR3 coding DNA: TGTGCCAGCAGTTTACGGGGTGGGACCCGGGGGTTGAGGACTGAAGCTTTCTTT. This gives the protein CASSLRGGTRGLRTEAFF.

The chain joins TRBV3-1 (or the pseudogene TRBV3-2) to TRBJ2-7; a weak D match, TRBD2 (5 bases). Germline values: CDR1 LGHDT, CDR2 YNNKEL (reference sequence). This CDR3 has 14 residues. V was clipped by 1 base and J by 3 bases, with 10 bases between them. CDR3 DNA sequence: TGTGCCAGCAGCCAAGCCGCCGGAGGCTACGAGCAGTACTTC. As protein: CASSQAAGGYEQYF.

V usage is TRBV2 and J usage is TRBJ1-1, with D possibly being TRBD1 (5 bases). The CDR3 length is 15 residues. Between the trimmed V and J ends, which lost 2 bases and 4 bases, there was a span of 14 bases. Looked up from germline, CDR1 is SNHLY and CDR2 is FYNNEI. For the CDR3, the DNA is TGTGCCAGCAGTGAACAGGTTGTAAGGGGCACTGAAGCTTTCTTT. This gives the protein CASSEQVVRGTEAFF.

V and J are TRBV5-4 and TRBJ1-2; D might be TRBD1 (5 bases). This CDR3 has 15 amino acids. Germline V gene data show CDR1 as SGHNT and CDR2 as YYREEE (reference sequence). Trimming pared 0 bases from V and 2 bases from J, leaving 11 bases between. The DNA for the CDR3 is TGTGCCAGCAGCTTGGAGGCGGGGCGCAACTATGGCTACACCTTC. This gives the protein CASSLEAGRNYGYTF.

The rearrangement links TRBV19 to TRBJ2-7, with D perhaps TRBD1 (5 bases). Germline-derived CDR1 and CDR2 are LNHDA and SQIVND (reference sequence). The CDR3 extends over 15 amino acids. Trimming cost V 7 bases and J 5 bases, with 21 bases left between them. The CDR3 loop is CASKKGIFGSDEQYF. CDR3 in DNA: TGTGCCAGTAAAAAGGGGATATTTGGTTCGGACGAGCAGTACTTC.